This paragraph covers one TCR beta chain sequence. The CDR3 contains 15 residues. CDR1 and CDR2 from the germline V gene are LNHDA and SQIVND (reference sequence). V lost 6 bases to trimming and J lost 2 bases; unmatched junction nucleotides: 8. Ophthalmopathy patients had Clinical Activity Score at least 3, NOSPECS grade at least 4, duration under 3 months. Clinicians diagnosed patients from clinical symptoms, serum thyroxine and TRAb, thyroid ultrasound and orbital computed tomography. Fresh peripheral blood, approximately 10 ml, yielded the PBMCs. This entry comes from a study of T cells in Graves' hyperthyroidism and ophthalmopathy. Study-level background: Peripheral blood was collected at initial diagnosis, before any treatment.

RNA transcripts gave rise to amplified TCR beta CDR3 regions. A first-round RT-PCR of the TCR CDR3 used the HTBI primer set. MiXCR, applied by TCRdb to the multiplex PCR reads, yields one record per CDR3 protein. Counted here are around 56,000 distinct CDR3 sequences, approximately 53% occurring once; the ten biggest clones make up roughly 3.4%. The sequenced sample was blood. The TCR originated in a woman in her sixties with Graves' ophthalmopathy. The rearrangement joins TRBV19 to TRBJ2-7; 9 bases fit TRBD1. The CDR3 region is CASRSRTGDAYEQYF. The DNA for the CDR3 is TGTGCCAGTAGATCGAGGACAGGGGACGCCTACGAGCAGTACTTC.